Listed below are T cell receptor beta chains from one sample, sequenced in a study of blood T cell repertoires in COVID-19. Sequencing was performed with immunoSEQ multiplex PCR; in TCRdb, only in-frame clones are kept and a portion is missing. The data contain under 200,000 clones, around four fifths of them singletons. Input material: peripheral blood. Receptors originate from a woman aged 70 to 79 who had recovered from COVID-19. The CDR3 runs from the conserved cysteine through the conserved F or W. A D gene is named only where the DNA matches it firmly. Clone size is stated in some rows and not others, as once, few, many or a class when expanded.

CDR3aa: CASGGWERNTIYF; CDR3nt: TGTGCCAGCGGGGGGTGGGAGAGAAACACCATATATTTT; j_gene: TRBJ1-3; d_gene: .; abundance: .; v_gene: TRBV6-8
CDR3aa: CASSTRSEAFF; CDR3nt: TGTGCCAGCAGCACCAGATCAGAAGCTTTCTTT; j_gene: TRBJ1-1; d_gene: .; abundance: .; v_gene: TRBV5-6
CDR3aa: CASSGTGFEQFF; CDR3nt: TGTGCCAGCAGCGGAACAGGTTTTGAGCAGTTCTTC; j_gene: TRBJ2-1; d_gene: .; abundance: .; v_gene: TRBV6-4
CDR3aa: CASSLVGGDQPQHF; CDR3nt: TGTGCCAGCAGCTTAGTCGGGGGGGATCAGCCCCAGCATTTT; j_gene: TRBJ1-5; d_gene: .; abundance: .; v_gene: TRBV7-9
CDR3aa: CASSPPRTPYNEQFF; CDR3nt: TGTGCCAGCTCACCCCCTCGGACACCCTACAATGAGCAGTTCTTC; j_gene: TRBJ2-1; d_gene: .; abundance: .; v_gene: TRBV18
CDR3aa: CASSDRGGTGELFF; CDR3nt: TGTGCCAGCAGTGACCGGGGAGGCACCGGGGAGCTGTTTTTT; j_gene: TRBJ2-2; d_gene: .; abundance: .; v_gene: TRBV6-1
CDR3aa: CSVEDTGGYGYTF; CDR3nt: TGCAGCGTTGAAGATACAGGGGGCTATGGCTACACCTTC; j_gene: TRBJ1-2; d_gene: TRBD1; abundance: once; v_gene: TRBV29-1
CDR3aa: CASSPRQGPSYEQYF; CDR3nt: TGTGCCAGCAGCCCACGACAGGGGCCCTCCTACGAGCAGTACTTC; j_gene: TRBJ2-7; d_gene: TRBD1; abundance: .; v_gene: TRBV7-7
CDR3aa: CASTRTGTMNTEAFF; CDR3nt: TGTGCCAGCACCAGGACAGGGACAATGAACACTGAAGCTTTCTTT; j_gene: TRBJ1-1; d_gene: TRBD1; abundance: few; v_gene: TRBV9
CDR3aa: CASSPSTPTGLIVAQHF; CDR3nt: TGTGCCAGCAGCCCCTCAACACCAACAGGGTTAATAGTGGCCCAGCATTTT; j_gene: TRBJ1-5; d_gene: .; abundance: .; v_gene: TRBV5-8
CDR3aa: CASSLRRGEKLFF; CDR3nt: TGTGCCAGCAGCCTCCGCCGCGGGGAAAAACTGTTTTTT; j_gene: TRBJ1-4; d_gene: .; abundance: .; v_gene: TRBV16
CDR3aa: CASSQGRAGRRGNEQFF; CDR3nt: TGTGCCAGCAGCCAAGGGCGGGCGGGACGGCGAGGGAATGAGCAGTTCTTC; j_gene: TRBJ2-1; d_gene: .; abundance: .; v_gene: TRBV3-1/TRBV3-2
CDR3aa: CATSRDRGTGGETQYF; CDR3nt: TGTGCCACCAGCAGAGATCGGGGGACAGGGGGTGAGACCCAGTACTTC; j_gene: TRBJ2-5; d_gene: TRBD1; abundance: once; v_gene: TRBV15
CDR3aa: CASSFLTQGVAEQYF; CDR3nt: TGTGCCAGCAGCTTCCTCACCCAGGGTGTTGCCGAGCAGTACTTC; j_gene: TRBJ2-7; d_gene: .; abundance: .; v_gene: TRBV7-8
CDR3aa: CATSRGGQGAYEQYF; CDR3nt: TGTGCCACCAGCAGGGGGGGACAGGGGGCCTACGAGCAGTACTTC; j_gene: TRBJ2-7; d_gene: TRBD1; abundance: .; v_gene: TRBV15
CDR3aa: CASSSDRRSGNTIYF; CDR3nt: TGTGCCAGCAGCTCGGACAGGCGCTCTGGAAACACCATATATTTT; j_gene: TRBJ1-3; d_gene: TRBD1; abundance: .; v_gene: TRBV7-9
CDR3aa: CASSPGQGLVDEQFF; CDR3nt: TGTGCCAGCAGCCCGGGACAGGGGTTGGTAGATGAGCAGTTCTTC; j_gene: TRBJ2-1; d_gene: TRBD1; abundance: few; v_gene: TRBV7-3
CDR3aa: CACGGASTDTQYF; CDR3nt: TGTGCCTGTGGGGGGGCTAGCACAGATACGCAGTATTTT; j_gene: TRBJ2-3; d_gene: .; abundance: .; v_gene: TRBV30
CDR3aa: CASSQASGTKYF; CDR3nt: TGTGCCAGCAGCCAAGCTTCCGGGACAAAGTATTTT; j_gene: TRBJ2-3; d_gene: .; abundance: .; v_gene: TRBV3-1/TRBV3-2
CDR3aa: CASSQGRADGEQYF; CDR3nt: TGTGCCAGCTCACAGGGCAGGGCGGACGGCGAGCAGTACTTC; j_gene: TRBJ2-7; d_gene: .; abundance: .; v_gene: TRBV18
CDR3aa: CASTTRSNQPQHF; CDR3nt: TGTGCCAGCACCACTAGGTCCAATCAGCCCCAGCATTTT; j_gene: TRBJ1-5; d_gene: .; abundance: .; v_gene: TRBV12-3/TRBV12-4
CDR3aa: CASRDGGYPYNEQFF; CDR3nt: TGTGCCAGCAGGGACGGGGGATACCCCTACAATGAGCAGTTCTTC; j_gene: TRBJ2-1; d_gene: .; abundance: .; v_gene: TRBV7-6
CDR3aa: CASSAGLAGVGYEQFF; CDR3nt: TGTGCCAGCAGCGCGGGACTAGCGGGAGTAGGCTATGAGCAGTTCTTC; j_gene: TRBJ2-1; d_gene: TRBD2; abundance: few; v_gene: TRBV9
CDR3aa: CASSQGGLSNQPQHF; CDR3nt: TGTGCCAGCAGCCAGGGGGGGCTGAGCAATCAGCCCCAGCATTTT; j_gene: TRBJ1-5; d_gene: .; abundance: few; v_gene: TRBV4-2
CDR3aa: CASSQDLPGLAAGGDEQFF; CDR3nt: TGTGCCAGCAGCCAAGACCTACCGGGACTAGCGGCCGGGGGGGATGAGCAGTTCTTC; j_gene: TRBJ2-1; d_gene: TRBD2; abundance: .; v_gene: TRBV3-1/TRBV3-2
CDR3aa: CASSQAGTFGPQHF; CDR3nt: TGTGCCAGCAGCCAGGCTGGGACTTTCGGGCCCCAGCATTTT; j_gene: TRBJ1-5; d_gene: .; abundance: .; v_gene: TRBV3-1/TRBV3-2
CDR3aa: CASSVDRGTRPQHF; CDR3nt: TGTGCCAGTAGTGTGGACAGGGGCACGAGGCCCCAGCATTTT; j_gene: TRBJ1-5; d_gene: TRBD1; abundance: many; v_gene: TRBV19